The sequence of this TCR beta chain was determined in a study of T cells in Graves' hyperthyroidism and ophthalmopathy. Regions amplified from RNA transcripts were the TCR beta CDR3 regions. First-round RT-PCR of the TCR CDR3 relied on the HTBI primer set. MiXCR, applied by TCRdb to the multiplex PCR reads, yields one record per CDR3 protein. The sample lists under 300,000 distinct CDR3 sequences; approximately 14% were seen once. This clonotype was found many times. The CDR3 spans 15 residues. V trimming: 9 bases; J trimming: 1 base; junction bases outside the gene matches: 5. Germline V gene data show CDR1 as SNHLY and CDR2 as FYNNEI. The hyperthyroidism patients had all been newly diagnosed, and their disease duration was under 2 months. Their ages ranged from 18 to 65 years. The source of the PBMCs was 10 ml of fresh peripheral blood.

Sequenced input: blood. The chain combines TRBV2 with TRBJ2-3; TRBD2 matches at 12 bases. The sequence came from a woman aged 35 to 49 with Graves' hyperthyroidism. The CDR3, as DNA: TGTGCCAGTCGACTAGCGGGAGTGCGCACAGATACGCAGTATTTT. This translates into CASRLAGVRTDTQYF.